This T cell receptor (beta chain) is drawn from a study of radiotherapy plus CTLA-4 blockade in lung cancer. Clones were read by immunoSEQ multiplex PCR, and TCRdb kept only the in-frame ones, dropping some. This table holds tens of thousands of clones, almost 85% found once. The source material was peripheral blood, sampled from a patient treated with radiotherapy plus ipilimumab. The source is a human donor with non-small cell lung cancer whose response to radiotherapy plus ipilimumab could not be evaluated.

CDR3 DNA: TGTGCCAGTAGTATGGGCGGCACAGATACGCAGTATTTT. Amino acid sequence: CASSMGGTDTQYF. V gene TRBV19 combines with J gene TRBJ2-3; D is uncertain. The CDR3 totals 13 residues. Germline V CDR1 and CDR2: LNHDA, SQIVND (reference sequence). V shed 3 bases and J shed 1 base, with 5 bases lying between them.